The 20 T cell receptor beta chains reported below all come from one sample, sequenced in a study of CD8 T cells in ankylosing spondylitis (TCRdb year 2017). Receptor amplification or capture employed 5' RACE. Sequencing relied on an Illumina HiSeq 2500. In-frame beta chains were kept once TCRdb had trimmed the public reads at Q25 with fastp and called clones with MiXCR. Each record represents a unique CDR3 protein, reported with the most common genes and DNA among its rows. The sample table records about 180,000 distinct CDR3 sequences; approximately 10% of these occur just once. More than 13% of the sample belongs to the ten largest clones. Source material: blood, either unsorted or a sorted T cell fraction (not recorded which). These receptors were taken from a female donor with ankylosing spondylitis or in good health (not recorded which).

The rearrangement uses TRBV27 and TRBJ2-2; D not resolved. The germline gives CDR1 MNHEY, CDR2 SMNVEV (reference sequence). Trimming cost V 3 bases and J 3 bases, with 8 bases left between them. The CDR3 length is 14 residues. The CDR3 loop reads CASSFNSDTGELFF. Here the CDR3 DNA reads TGTGCCAGCAGTTTTAACTCAGACACCGGGGAGCTGTTTTTT.

This clonotype was found many times. This sequence joins TRBV7-6 and TRBJ1-1; TRBD1 aligns across 9 bases. The J segment lost 0 bases and the V segment lost 5 bases, leaving 7 bases of the junction unmatched. This CDR3 spans 16 amino acids. CDR1 is SGHVS, CDR2 FNYEAQ, per germline. The CDR3 is CASSPGTGRVNTEAFF. CDR3 sequence (DNA): TGTGCCAGCAGCCCCGGGACAGGGAGGGTGAACACTGAAGCTTTCTTT.

This clonotype has a handful of counts. V and J are TRBV20-1 and TRBJ2-1; D is unresolved. Germline V gene lookup returns CDR1 DFQATT and CDR2 SNEGSKA (reference sequence). V lost 5 bases, J lost 0 bases, and 8 bases lay in between. This CDR3 is built from 13 residues. The CDR3 reads CSAPQSSYNEQFF. In DNA, the CDR3 is TGCAGTGCTCCTCAGAGCTCCTACAATGAGCAGTTCTTC.

This clonotype has a count of ten or more. This chain connects TRBV5-1 to TRBJ1-1, with no clear D. The germline V gene encodes CDR1 SGHRS and CDR2 YFSETQ. The V end was cut by 0 bases, the J end by 5 bases, with 8 bases between. This CDR3 region has 13 residues. CDR3 sequence: CASSLEGRTEAFF. The CDR3 DNA follows: TGCGCCAGCAGCTTGGAGGGAAGAACTGAAGCTTTCTTT.

The rearrangement uses TRBV20-1 and TRBJ2-7, with 7 positions matching TRBD2. The trim removed 3 bases at V and 0 bases at J, leaving 8 bases unmatched. This CDR3 spans 15 amino acids. Germline CDR1 reads DFQATT; CDR2 reads SNEGSKA (reference sequence). The CDR3 bases are TGCAGTGCTAGTGCGGCTAGCGGCCCCTCCTACGAGCAGTACTTC. Protein: CSASAASGPSYEQYF.

This clonotype has only a few counts. The chain employs TRBV29-1 and TRBJ2-5; possibly TRBD1 for D (5 bases). V was shortened by 1 base and J by 9 bases, with 18 bases between the two germline ends. The CDR3 has 14 residues. From germline, CDR1 is SQVTM and CDR2 ANQGSEA. For the CDR3, the DNA is TGCAGCGTTGAAGGGGGCGACAGCACTCAGGCCCAGTACTTC. It specifies CSVEGGDSTQAQYF.

The chain couples TRBV5-5 to TRBJ1-2; D uncertain. The CDR3 runs 12 residues. V was trimmed by 2 bases and J by 3 bases, leaving 5 bases between them. From germline, CDR1 is SGHKS and CDR2 YYEKEE (reference sequence). As DNA, the CDR3 is TGTGCCAGCAGCTTTGAAGACTATGGCTACACCTTC. It yields the protein CASSFEDYGYTF.

The chain's CDR3 is CATYNTQPQHF. DNA of the CDR3: TGTGCGACTTACAATACCCAGCCCCAGCATTTT. This chain links TRBV10-3 with TRBJ1-5, with no clear D. Germline V gene sequence: CDR1 ENHRY, CDR2 SYGVKD. This CDR3 comprises 11 residues.

This clonotype showed up just a few times. The rearrangement joins TRBV4-3 to TRBJ2-7, with 7 bases matching TRBD1. Germline lookup yields CDR1 LGHNA and CDR2 YSLEER. Trimming at V came to 0 bases and at J to 2 bases, leaving 4 bases not matched to a gene. This CDR3 region has 15 residues. CDR3 protein: CASSQDRDSAYEQYF. CDR3 sequence (DNA): TGCGCCAGCAGCCAAGACCGGGACAGTGCCTACGAGCAGTACTTC.

This clonotype has more than one count but fewer than ten. The rearrangement links TRBV12-3 or TRBV12-4 to TRBJ2-3, with D hard to call. There are 14 residues in the CDR3. Between the trimmed V and J ends, which lost 2 bases and 5 bases, there was a span of 11 bases. The DNA for the CDR3 is TGTGCCAGCAGTTTAAGATCTAGAGGAGATACGCAGTATTTT. This encodes CASSLRSRGDTQYF.

J is TRBJ2-3 and V is TRBV7-2, with D possibly matching TRBD2 (6 bases). The CDR3 has 15 residues. Germline V gene sequence: CDR1 SGHTA, CDR2 FQGNSA. V was clipped by 1 base and J by 2 bases, with 10 bases between them. The CDR3 sequence is CASSLGAGFTDTQYF. The CDR3 DNA follows: TGTGCCAGCAGCTTAGGTGCGGGGTTCACAGATACGCAGTATTTT.

Turning to this clonotype: Germline and junction disagree at one end, which may indicate a read error. The chain has TRBV6-5 and TRBJ2-2, with 7 bases matching TRBD2. The CDR3 covers 12 residues. The germline gives CDR1 MNHEY, CDR2 SVGAGI. CDR3 coding DNA: TGTGCCAGCAGGGGGGGACGGGGGGTGCTGTTTTTT. As protein: CASRGGRGVLFF.

About this clonotype itself: The conserved final phenylalanine or tryptophan is absent from the CDR3, which likely points to a read error. The rearrangement joins TRBV4-3 to TRBJ1-1; D gene unclear. The CDR3 loop spans 14 amino acids. Germline-derived CDR1 and CDR2 are LGHNA and YSLEER. Trimming stripped 4 bases from V and 4 bases from J, with 13 bases between. The CDR3: CASSPGISATEAFL. CDR3 coding DNA: TGCGCCAGCAGCCCCGGAATTTCAGCCACTGAAGCTTTCCTT.

This clonotype was recorded many times. This rearrangement joins TRBV27 to TRBJ2-1; TRBD2 matches 9 bases. The germline gives CDR1 MNHEY, CDR2 SMNVEV (reference sequence). V shed 3 bases and J 3 bases; nucleotides not matched to a gene: 3. This CDR3 is built from 15 residues. The CDR3 protein is CASSLALAGYNEQFF. CDR3 DNA: TGTGCCAGCAGTTTGGCACTAGCGGGCTACAATGAGCAGTTCTTC.

Only a few counts were recorded for this clonotype. The chain joins TRBV20-1 to TRBJ1-1; D possibly corresponds to TRBD1 (6 bases). Trimming pared 0 bases from V and 5 bases from J, leaving 16 bases between. Germline CDR1 and CDR2: DFQATT and SNEGSKA (reference sequence). The CDR3 runs to 15 residues. The CDR3 DNA sequence: TGCAGTGCTAGAGAAAACACAGGGAAAGGGACTGAAGCTTTCTTT. This gives the protein CSARENTGKGTEAFF.

The chain couples TRBV4-3 to TRBJ2-4, with D perhaps assigned TRBD1 or TRBD2 (5 bases each). Germline CDR1 LGHNA, CDR2 YSLEER. Trimming removed 4 bases at V and 9 bases at J, with 16 bases between. CDR3 length: 14 residues. CDR3 amino acids: CASSPGRRVGIQYF. CDR3 DNA: TGCGCCAGCAGCCCGGGACGGCGGGTAGGCATTCAGTACTTC.

The genes are TRBV20-1 and TRBJ2-7, with TRBD2 matching over 10 bases. Germline CDR1 is DFQATT and CDR2 is SNEGSKA (reference sequence). This CDR3 is 15 amino acids long. V shed 4 bases, J shed 2 bases, and the junction held 8 bases outside the gene matches. CDR3 bases: TGCAGTGCTATGGCGCGGACTAGCGGTGCCTACGAGCAGTACTTC. It encodes CSAMARTSGAYEQYF.

V gene TRBV29-1 combines with J gene TRBJ1-2, with D hard to call. V dropped 7 bases and J dropped 6 bases, with 18 bases sitting between them. Germline CDR1 SQVTM, CDR2 ANQGSEA. This CDR3 is built from 13 residues. As DNA, the CDR3 is TGCAGCGGAGTGAGTTTAGGGCCCCATGGCTACACCTTC. It codes for CSGVSLGPHGYTF.

The chain joins TRBV27 to TRBJ2-3; TRBD1 or TRBD2 may be the D gene (5 bases each). The ends were cut back, 3 bases at V and 5 bases at J, with 15 bases in the middle. This CDR3 has 15 amino acids. Per the germline V gene, CDR1 is MNHEY and CDR2 is SMNVEV (reference sequence). For the CDR3, the DNA is TGTGCCAGCAGTTTGGGGGTTCGGGCAGGAGATACGCAGTATTTT. It is translated as CASSLGVRAGDTQYF.

This clonotype was counted many times. The V gene is TRBV28, the J gene TRBJ1-1, with unresolved D. Trimming removed 2 bases from V and 4 bases from J, with 8 bases in between. This CDR3 is 13 amino acids long. The germline gives CDR1 MDHEN, CDR2 SYDVKM. CDR3 sequence reads: CASSLLGGTEAFF. The CDR3 nucleotides read TGTGCCAGCAGTTTACTTGGTGGCACTGAAGCTTTCTTT.